What follows are 3 T cell receptor beta chains derived from one specimen sequenced in a study of blood T cell repertoires in COVID-19 (TCRdb year 2020). The library was prepared using the immunoSEQ multiplex PCR assay. TCRdb obtained this table from immuneACCESS and retained in-frame rearrangements with V and J assigned. These tables miss some clones; where compared with another copy, unresolved V genes account for less than half of the shortfall, and the remainder is unexplained. This sample holds 100,000 to 140,000 clones; 80% to 85% were observed only once. The ten most abundant clones make up 4% to 5.5% of the sample. Input material: peripheral blood. These receptors all stem from a human donor in a cohort sampled during active COVID-19.

The chain combines TRBV3-1 (or the pseudogene TRBV3-2) with TRBJ2-5, with 7 positions matching TRBD2. The CDR3 contains 16 residues. The germline CDR1 and CDR2 sequences are LGHDT and YNNKEL (reference sequence). Unmatched junction bases numbered 6, after V lost 1 base and J lost 1 base. The CDR3 loop is CASSQGGSGTQETQYF. CDR3 DNA: TGTGCCAGCAGCCAAGGGGGAAGCGGGACCCAAGAGACCCAGTACTTC.

This clone was seen a handful of times. V usage is TRBV25-1 and J usage is TRBJ1-5; D not certain. CDR1 is MGHDK and CDR2 is SYGVNS in the germline V gene. The CDR3 runs to 14 residues. V was trimmed by 7 bases and J by 0 bases, leaving 10 bases between them. This CDR3 reads CASTSGVSNQPQHF. Written as DNA, the CDR3 is TGTGCCAGCACCTCCGGGGTTAGCAATCAGCCCCAGCATTTT.

This clone was found once. V and J are TRBV3-1 (or the pseudogene TRBV3-2) and TRBJ1-1; D is ambiguous. The germline CDR1 and CDR2 sequences are LGHDT and YNNKEL (reference sequence). CDR3 length equals 13 residues. Deletions cut 0 bases from V and 8 bases from J, with 10 bases between. CDR3 sequence: CASSQDERGEAFF. CDR3 DNA sequence: TGTGCCAGCAGCCAAGATGAGCGGGGAGAAGCTTTCTTT.